This T cell receptor beta chain was captured by sequencing in a study of Graves' ophthalmopathy and Graves' hyperthyroidism (dated by TCRdb to 2016 to 2019). For context, the study as a whole: Hyperthyroidism was considered stable if no progression to ophthalmopathy occurred within 18 months of follow-up. The study used TCR beta repertoire signatures to distinguish Graves' ophthalmopathy from Graves' hyperthyroidism and to predict progression to ophthalmopathy. In total, 135 blood samples were TCR-sequenced: under 45 ophthalmopathy, 80 or so hyperthyroidism and 17 hyperthyroidism-to-ophthalmopathy patients. To explore V-J signatures distinguishing ophthalmopathy from hyperthyroidism, a discovery set of 100 patients (roughly 42 ophthalmopathy, over 55 stable hyperthyroidism) was enrolled. For independent validation, a separate cohort was made up of approximately 18 hyperthyroidism patients plus 17 patients who later progressed from hyperthyroidism to ophthalmopathy. In five or six hyperthyroidism patients, the T-cell repertoire of thyroid tissue was compared with the T-cell repertoire of blood. Following sampling, methimazole starting at 30 mg daily was administered to hyperthyroidism patients, and high-dose intravenous methylprednisolone was administered to ophthalmopathy patients.

Hyperthyroidism patients were newly diagnosed, with disease duration under 2 months, and aged 18 to 65 years. Anyone with other autoimmune diseases, uncontrolled infections, pregnancy or lactation was excluded from the study. Clinical symptoms, serum thyroxine, TRAb, thyroid ultrasound and orbital computed tomography formed the basis of the diagnosis. Trizol reagent was used to extract the total RNA, and its quality was then checked on an Agilent 2100 Bioanalyzer. As regards this clonotype: Its antigen is not yet known. No base quality values were provided; no much bigger clone lies one nucleotide off.

Study-wide conclusions, independent of this receptor: No statistical method was used to predetermine the sample size, and group allocation was not hidden from the investigators. In validation, the model predicted ophthalmopathy progression with about 71% sensitivity and roughly 72% specificity; some 13 predicted patients were CT-confirmed with GO in a median of around 6 months. The 13-signature model separated ophthalmopathy from stable hyperthyroidism with approximately 90% sensitivity and about 81% specificity in cross-validation, and 80%/75% in the test set. Most of the expanded thyroid clonotypes with a frequency above 0.001 were also detected in blood, and it was suggested that the thyroid immune response may be reflected by blood repertoires.

CDR1 SEHNR and CDR2 FQNEAQ are derived from the germline V gene (reference sequence). The CDR3 measures 13 amino acids from cysteine to phenylalanine. Only the CDR3 DNA is retained, 39 bases long and in frame from the first base. V loses 8 bases, J loses 7 bases, and the germline ends lie 18 bases apart. TCR beta CDR3 regions were amplified from RNA transcripts for repertoire sequencing. A first-round RT-PCR used HTBI primers with the Qiagen OneStep RT-PCR kit, followed by a second-round multiplex PCR, size selection and purification. The libraries underwent paired-end sequencing with 100 bp reads on an Illumina HiSeq2000. The original methods were these. SOAPnuke was used to process the reads, throwing out any read that had adapters, had uncalled bases, had a mean Phred below 15, or lacked an exact constant-primer or identifier match. COPE v1.2.5 was used to merge the high-quality paired reads. Each unique nucleotide sequence was defined as a clonotype, and clonotypes were aligned to IMGT TRB V, D and J references with MiTCR v1.1. The analysis was limited to V-J combinations with a frequency above 0.0001, which together covered about 99% of the repertoires. A TCR clonal expansion and chaos score per V-J combination was defined as the ratio of F50 clonal expansion to chaos observed in the TCRdist matrix. Welch's t-statistics and random forest were used to narrow the features down to more than 10 V-J combinations, which were then fed into a naive Bayes classifier. The similarity between thyroid and blood repertoires was quantified using the Morisita-Horn index. TCRdb reran the public reads through fastp at Q25 and MiXCR, keeping productive beta chains. Entries that share a CDR3 protein sequence are merged under the most common genes and DNA. The V and J calls were not made by the authors but by TCRdb's processing. The sample includes roughly 600,000 distinct CDR3 sequences, with less than 45% observed a single time. About 4% of the sample lies in the top ten.

The sequencing sample was made of peripheral blood or thyroid tissue (not recorded which). The chain uses TRBV7-9 and TRBJ2-7, with no D gene named confidently. The TCR was taken from an adult man with Graves' hyperthyroidism. Here the CDR3 is given as CASGRRKYNEQYF. The nucleotide sequence is given as TGTGCCAGCGGAAGACGGAAGTACAATGAGCAGTACTTC.